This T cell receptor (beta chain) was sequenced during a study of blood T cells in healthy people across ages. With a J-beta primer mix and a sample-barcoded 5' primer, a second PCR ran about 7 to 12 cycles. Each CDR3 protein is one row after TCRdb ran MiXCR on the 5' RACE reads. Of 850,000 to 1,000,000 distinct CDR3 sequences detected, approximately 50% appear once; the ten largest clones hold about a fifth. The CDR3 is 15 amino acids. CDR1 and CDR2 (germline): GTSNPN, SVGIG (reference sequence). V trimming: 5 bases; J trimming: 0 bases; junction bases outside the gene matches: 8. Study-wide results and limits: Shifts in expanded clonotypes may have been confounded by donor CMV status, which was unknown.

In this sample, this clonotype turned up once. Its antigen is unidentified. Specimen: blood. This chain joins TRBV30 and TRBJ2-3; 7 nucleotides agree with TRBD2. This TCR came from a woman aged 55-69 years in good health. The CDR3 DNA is TGTGCCTGGCCTGAAATGGGGGGGAGCACAGATACGCAGTATTTT. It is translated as CAWPEMGGSTDTQYF.